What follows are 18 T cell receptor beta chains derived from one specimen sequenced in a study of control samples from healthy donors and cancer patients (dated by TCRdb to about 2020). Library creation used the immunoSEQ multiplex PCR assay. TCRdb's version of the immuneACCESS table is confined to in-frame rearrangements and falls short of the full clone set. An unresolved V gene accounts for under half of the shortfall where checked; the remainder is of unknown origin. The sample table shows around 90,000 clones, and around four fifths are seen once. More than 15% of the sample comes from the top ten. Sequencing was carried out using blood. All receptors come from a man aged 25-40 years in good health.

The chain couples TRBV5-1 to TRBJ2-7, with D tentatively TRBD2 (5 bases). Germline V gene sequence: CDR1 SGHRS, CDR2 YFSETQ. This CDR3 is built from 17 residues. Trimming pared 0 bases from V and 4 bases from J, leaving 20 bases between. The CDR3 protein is CASSLEVLVGVVYEQYF. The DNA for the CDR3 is TGCGCCAGCAGCTTGGAAGTCTTGGTCGGGGTGGTGTACGAGCAGTACTTC.

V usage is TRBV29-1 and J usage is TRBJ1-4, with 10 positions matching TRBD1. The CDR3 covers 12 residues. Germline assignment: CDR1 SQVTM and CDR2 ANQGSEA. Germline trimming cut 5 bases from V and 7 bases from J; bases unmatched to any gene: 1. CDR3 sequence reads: CSVRDRGEKLFF. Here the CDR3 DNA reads TGCAGCGTTCGGGACAGGGGTGAAAAACTGTTTTTT.

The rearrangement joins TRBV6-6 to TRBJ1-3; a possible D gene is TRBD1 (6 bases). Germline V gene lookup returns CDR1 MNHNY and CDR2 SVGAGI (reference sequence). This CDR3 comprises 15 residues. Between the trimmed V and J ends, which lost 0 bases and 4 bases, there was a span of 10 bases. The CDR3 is CASSYSRGRGNTIYF. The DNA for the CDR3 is TGTGCCAGCAGTTACTCCCGGGGGCGCGGAAACACCATATATTTT.

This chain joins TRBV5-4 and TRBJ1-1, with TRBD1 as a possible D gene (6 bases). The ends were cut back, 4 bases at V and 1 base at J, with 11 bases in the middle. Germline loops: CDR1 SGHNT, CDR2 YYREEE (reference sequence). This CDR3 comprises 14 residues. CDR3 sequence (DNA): TGTGCCAGCAGCAAGGGGGTCCCGAACACTGAAGCTTTCTTT. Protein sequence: CASSKGVPNTEAFF.

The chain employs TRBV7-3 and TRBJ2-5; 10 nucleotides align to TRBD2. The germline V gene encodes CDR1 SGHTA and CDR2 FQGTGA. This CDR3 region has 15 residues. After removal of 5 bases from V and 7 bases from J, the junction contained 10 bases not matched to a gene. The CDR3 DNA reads TGTGCCAGCAGCCCCAGCGGGGGGGAGTGGGGGACCCAGTACTTC. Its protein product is CASSPSGGEWGTQYF.

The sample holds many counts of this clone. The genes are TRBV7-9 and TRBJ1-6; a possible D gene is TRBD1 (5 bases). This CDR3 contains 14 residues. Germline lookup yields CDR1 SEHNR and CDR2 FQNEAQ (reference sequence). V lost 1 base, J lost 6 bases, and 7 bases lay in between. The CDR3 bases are TGTGCCAGCAGCTTAGTGACAGTTAATTCACCCCTCCACTTT. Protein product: CASSLVTVNSPLHF.

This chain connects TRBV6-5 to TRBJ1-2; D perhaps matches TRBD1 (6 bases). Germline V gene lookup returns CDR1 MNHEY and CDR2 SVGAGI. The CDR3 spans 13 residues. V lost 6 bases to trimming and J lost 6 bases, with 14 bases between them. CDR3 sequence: CASRQTGKHGYTF. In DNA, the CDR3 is TGTGCCAGCAGACAAACAGGGAAACATGGCTACACCTTC.

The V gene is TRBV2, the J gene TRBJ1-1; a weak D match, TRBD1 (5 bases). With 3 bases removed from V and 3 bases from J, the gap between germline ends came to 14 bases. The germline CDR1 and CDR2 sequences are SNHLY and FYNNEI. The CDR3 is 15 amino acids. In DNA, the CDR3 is TGTGCCAGCAGTGAGGGCCTCAGGGAGGACACTGAAGCTTTCTTT. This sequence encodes CASSEGLREDTEAFF.

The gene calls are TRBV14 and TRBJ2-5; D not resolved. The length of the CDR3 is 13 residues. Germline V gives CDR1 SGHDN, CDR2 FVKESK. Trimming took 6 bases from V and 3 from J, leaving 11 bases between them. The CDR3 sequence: CASRHAAEETQYF. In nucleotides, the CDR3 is TGTGCCAGCAGACACGCGGCCGAAGAGACCCAGTACTTC.

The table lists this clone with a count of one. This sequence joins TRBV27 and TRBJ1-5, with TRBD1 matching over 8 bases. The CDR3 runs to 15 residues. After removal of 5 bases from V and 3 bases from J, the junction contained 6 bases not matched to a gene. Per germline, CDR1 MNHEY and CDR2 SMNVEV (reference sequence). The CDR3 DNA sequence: TGTGCCAGCAGTACACGGACAGGGATCAATCAGCCCCAGCATTTT. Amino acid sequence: CASSTRTGINQPQHF.

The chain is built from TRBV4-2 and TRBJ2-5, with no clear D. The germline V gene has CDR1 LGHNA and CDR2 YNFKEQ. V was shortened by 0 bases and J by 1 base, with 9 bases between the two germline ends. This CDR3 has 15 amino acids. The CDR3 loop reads CASSQDSYAQETQYF. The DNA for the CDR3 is TGTGCCAGCAGCCAAGATTCCTACGCCCAAGAGACCCAGTACTTC.

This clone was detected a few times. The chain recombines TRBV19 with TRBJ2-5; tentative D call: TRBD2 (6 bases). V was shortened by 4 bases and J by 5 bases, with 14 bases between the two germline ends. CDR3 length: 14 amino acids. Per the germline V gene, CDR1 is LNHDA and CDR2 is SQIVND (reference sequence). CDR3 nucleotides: TGTGCCAGTAGTAGGACTATTTTGGGGGAGACCCAGTACTTC. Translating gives CASSRTILGETQYF.

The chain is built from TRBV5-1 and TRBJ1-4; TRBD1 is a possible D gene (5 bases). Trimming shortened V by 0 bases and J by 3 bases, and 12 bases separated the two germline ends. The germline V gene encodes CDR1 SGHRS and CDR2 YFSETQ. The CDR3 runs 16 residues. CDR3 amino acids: CASSLAYQGSNEKLFF. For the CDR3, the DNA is TGCGCCAGCAGCTTGGCCTATCAGGGCTCTAATGAAAAACTGTTTTTT.

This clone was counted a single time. The CDR3 sequence is CASSLGTGNYGYTF. In DNA, the CDR3 is TGTGCCAGCAGTTTAGGGACGGGGAACTATGGCTACACCTTC. The rearrangement links TRBV28 to TRBJ1-2; D may be TRBD1 (5 bases). CDR1 MDHEN and CDR2 SYDVKM come from the germline V gene. The CDR3 is 14 residues long. V was clipped by 2 bases and J by 2 bases, with 9 bases between them.

The CDR3 region has the DNA TGTGCCAGCAGCCAAGTTATGAGCTACGAGCAGTACTTC. As protein: CASSQVMSYEQYF. The chain joins TRBV14 to TRBJ2-7; D is uncertain. The CDR3 contains 13 residues. Germline V lookup: CDR1 SGHDN, CDR2 FVKESK. With 1 base removed from V and 3 bases from J, the gap between germline ends came to 7 bases.

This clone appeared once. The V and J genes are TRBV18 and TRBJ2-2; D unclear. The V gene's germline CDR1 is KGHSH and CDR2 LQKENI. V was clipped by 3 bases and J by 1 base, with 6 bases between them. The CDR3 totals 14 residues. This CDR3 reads CASSPLENTGELFF. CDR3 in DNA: TGTGCCAGCTCACCGTTAGAGAACACCGGGGAGCTGTTTTTT.

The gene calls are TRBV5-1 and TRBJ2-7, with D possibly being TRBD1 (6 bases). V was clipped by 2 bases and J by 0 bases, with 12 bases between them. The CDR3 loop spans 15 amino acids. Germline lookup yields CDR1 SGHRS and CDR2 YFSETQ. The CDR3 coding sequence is TGCGCCAGCAGCTTTAGTTGGGGGCCCTCCTACGAGCAGTACTTC. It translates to CASSFSWGPSYEQYF.

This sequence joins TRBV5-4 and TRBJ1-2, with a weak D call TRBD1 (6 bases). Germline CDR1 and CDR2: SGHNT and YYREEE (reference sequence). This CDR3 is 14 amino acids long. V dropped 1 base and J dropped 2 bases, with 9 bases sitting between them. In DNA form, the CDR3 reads TGTGCCAGCAGCTTGCCTACAGGGAACTATGGCTACACCTTC. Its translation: CASSLPTGNYGYTF.